This TCR beta chain was identified in a study of radiation and T cells in renal cell carcinoma. Profiling relied on immunoSEQ multiplex PCR, and the TCRdb table lists in-frame clones only, not all of them. The top ten clones hold roughly 21% of a sample with 20,000 or so clones, roughly 53% of them seen once. Treatment given: treatment-naive control, cytoreductive nephrectomy. Study conclusions and caveats: Dominant CDR3 motifs were more common in irradiated tumors than controls. Compared with controls, irradiated tumors showed greater TCR clonality.

The CDR3 runs 15 residues. The germline CDR1 and CDR2 sequences are MNHEY and SVGAGI. Trimming cost V 4 bases and J 9 bases, with 19 bases left between them. This clone has a handful of counts. What it recognizes is unknown. This TCR was recovered from a human donor with renal cell carcinoma. This specimen consisted of tumor tissue, obtained from a patient whose treatment was nephrectomy without radiotherapy. The chain joins TRBV6-5 to TRBJ2-1; D possibly corresponds to TRBD2 (6 bases). CDR3: CASSSSWDRGGEQFF. The CDR3 nucleotides are TGTGCCAGCAGTTCCAGCTGGGATAGGGGAGGTGAGCAGTTCTTC.